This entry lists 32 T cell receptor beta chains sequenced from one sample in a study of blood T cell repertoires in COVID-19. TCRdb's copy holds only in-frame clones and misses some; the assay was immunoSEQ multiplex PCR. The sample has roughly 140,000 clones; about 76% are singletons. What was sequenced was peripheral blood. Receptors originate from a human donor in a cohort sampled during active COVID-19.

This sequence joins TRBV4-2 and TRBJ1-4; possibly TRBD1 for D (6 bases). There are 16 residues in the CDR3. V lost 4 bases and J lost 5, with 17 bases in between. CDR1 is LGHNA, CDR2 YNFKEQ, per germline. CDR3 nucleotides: TGTGCCAGCAGCCCAAAGTGGGGGCTAAGGAATGAAAAACTGTTTTTT. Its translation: CASSPKWGLRNEKLFF.

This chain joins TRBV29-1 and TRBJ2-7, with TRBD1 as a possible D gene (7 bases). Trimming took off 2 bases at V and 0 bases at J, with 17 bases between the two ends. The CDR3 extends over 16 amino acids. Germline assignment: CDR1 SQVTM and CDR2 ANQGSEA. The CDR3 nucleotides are TGCAGCGTTGAAAGTGCGGGACAGTCACGCTCCTACGAGCAGTACTTC. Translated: CSVESAGQSRSYEQYF.

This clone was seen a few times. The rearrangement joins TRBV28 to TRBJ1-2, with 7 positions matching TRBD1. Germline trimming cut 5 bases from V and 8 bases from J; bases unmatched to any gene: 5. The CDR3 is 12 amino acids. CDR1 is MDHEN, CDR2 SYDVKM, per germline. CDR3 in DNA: TGTGCCAGCAGTCGCAGGGGGAGAGGCTACACCTTC. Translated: CASSRRGRGYTF.

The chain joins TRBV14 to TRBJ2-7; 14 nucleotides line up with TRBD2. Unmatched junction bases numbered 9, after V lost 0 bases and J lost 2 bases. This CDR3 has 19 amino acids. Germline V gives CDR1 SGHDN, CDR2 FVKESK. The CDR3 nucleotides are TGTGCCAGCAGCCAAGAATGGGGGACTAGCGGGGGAGTCGCCTACGAGCAGTACTTC. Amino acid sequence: CASSQEWGTSGGVAYEQYF.

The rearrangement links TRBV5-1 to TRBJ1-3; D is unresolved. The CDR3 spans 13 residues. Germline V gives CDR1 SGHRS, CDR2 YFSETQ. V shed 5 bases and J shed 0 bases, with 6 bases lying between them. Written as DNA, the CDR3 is TGCGCCAGCAGTTCCGGCTCTGGAAACACCATATATTTT. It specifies CASSSGSGNTIYF.

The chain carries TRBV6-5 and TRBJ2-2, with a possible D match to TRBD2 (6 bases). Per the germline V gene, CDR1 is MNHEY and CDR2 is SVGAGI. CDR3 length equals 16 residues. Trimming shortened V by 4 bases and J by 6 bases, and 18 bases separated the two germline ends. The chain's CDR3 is CASSWGVAVAAGELFF. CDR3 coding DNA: TGTGCCAGCAGTTGGGGTGTAGCGGTGGCCGCCGGGGAGCTGTTTTTT.

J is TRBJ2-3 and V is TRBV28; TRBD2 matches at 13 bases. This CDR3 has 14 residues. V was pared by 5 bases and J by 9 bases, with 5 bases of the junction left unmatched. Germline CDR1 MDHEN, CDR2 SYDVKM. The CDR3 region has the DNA TGTGCCAGCAGTCTACCGACTAGCGGGAGGACGCAGTATTTT. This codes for CASSLPTSGRTQYF.

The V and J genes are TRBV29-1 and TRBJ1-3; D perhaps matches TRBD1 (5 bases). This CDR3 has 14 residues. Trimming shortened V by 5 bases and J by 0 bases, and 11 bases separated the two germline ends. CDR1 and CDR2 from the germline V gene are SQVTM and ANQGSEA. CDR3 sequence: CSVIDRGSGNTIYF. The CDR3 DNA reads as TGCAGCGTTATAGACAGAGGCTCTGGAAACACCATATATTTT.

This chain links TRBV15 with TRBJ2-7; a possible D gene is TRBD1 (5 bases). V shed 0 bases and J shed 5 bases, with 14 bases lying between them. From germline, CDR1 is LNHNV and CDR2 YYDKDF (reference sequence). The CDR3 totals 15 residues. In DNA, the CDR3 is TGTGCCACCAGCAGAGATGGCGCAGGGCGTGACGAGCAGTACTTC. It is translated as CATSRDGAGRDEQYF.

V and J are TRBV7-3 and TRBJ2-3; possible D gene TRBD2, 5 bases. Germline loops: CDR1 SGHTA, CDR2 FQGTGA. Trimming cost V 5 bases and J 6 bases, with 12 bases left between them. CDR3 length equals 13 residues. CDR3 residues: CASSLLASDTQYF. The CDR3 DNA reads TGTGCCAGCAGCCTCCTAGCATCTGATACGCAGTATTTT.

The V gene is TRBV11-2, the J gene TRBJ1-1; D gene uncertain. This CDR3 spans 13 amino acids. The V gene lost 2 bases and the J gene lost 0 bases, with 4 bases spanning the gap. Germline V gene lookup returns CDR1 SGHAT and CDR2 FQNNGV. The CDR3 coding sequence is TGTGCCAGCAGCTTAAGCATGAACACTGAAGCTTTCTTT. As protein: CASSLSMNTEAFF.

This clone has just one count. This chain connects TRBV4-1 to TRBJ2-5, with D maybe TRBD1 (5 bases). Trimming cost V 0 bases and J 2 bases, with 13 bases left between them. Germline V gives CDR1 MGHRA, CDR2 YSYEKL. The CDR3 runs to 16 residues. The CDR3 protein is CASSQDRGKGQETQYF. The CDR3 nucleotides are TGCGCCAGCAGCCAAGATCGTGGGAAGGGGCAAGAGACCCAGTACTTC.

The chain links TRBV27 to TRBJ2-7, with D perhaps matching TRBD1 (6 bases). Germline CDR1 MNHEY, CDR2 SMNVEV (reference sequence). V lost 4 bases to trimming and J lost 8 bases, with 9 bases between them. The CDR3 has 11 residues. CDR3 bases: TGTGCCAGCAGTTCCCGGGACAAGCAGTACTTC. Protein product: CASSSRDKQYF.

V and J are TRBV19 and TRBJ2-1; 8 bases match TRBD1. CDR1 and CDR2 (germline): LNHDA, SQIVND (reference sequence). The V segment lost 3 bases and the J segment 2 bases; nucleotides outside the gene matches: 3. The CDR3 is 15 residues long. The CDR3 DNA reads TGTGCCAGTAGTATGTCAGGGGGCACCTACAATGAGCAGTTCTTC. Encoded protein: CASSMSGGTYNEQFF.

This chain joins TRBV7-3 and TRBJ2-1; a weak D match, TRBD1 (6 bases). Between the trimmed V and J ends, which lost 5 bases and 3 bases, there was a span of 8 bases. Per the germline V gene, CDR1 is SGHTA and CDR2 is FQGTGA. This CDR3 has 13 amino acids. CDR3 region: CASSPDSYNEQFF. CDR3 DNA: TGTGCCAGCAGCCCGGACAGCTACAATGAGCAGTTCTTC.

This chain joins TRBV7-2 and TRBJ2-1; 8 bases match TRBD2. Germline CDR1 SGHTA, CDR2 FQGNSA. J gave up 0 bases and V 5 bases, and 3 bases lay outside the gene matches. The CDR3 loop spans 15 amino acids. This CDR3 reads CASSRGGPSYNEQFF. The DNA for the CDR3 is TGTGCCAGCAGCCGGGGGGGACCCTCCTACAATGAGCAGTTCTTC. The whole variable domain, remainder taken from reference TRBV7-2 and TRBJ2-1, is GAGVSQSPSNKVTEKGKDVELRCDPISGHTALYWYRQSLGQGLEFLIYFQGNSAPDKSGLPSDRFSAERTGGSVSTLTIQRTQQEDSAVYLCASSRGGPSYNEQFFGPGTRLTVL.

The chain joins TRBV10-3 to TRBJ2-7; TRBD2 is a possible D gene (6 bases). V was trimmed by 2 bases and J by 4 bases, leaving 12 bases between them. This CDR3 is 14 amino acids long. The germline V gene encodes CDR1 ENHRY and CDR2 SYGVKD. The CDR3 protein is CAISEGLARYEQYF. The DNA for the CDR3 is TGTGCCATCAGTGAGGGGCTAGCGAGATACGAGCAGTACTTC.

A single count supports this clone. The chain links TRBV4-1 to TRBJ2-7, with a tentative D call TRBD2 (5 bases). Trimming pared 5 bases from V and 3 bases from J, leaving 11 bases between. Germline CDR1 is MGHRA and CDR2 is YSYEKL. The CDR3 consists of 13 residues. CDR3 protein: CASSSDSYYEQYF. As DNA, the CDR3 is TGCGCCAGCAGCTCGGACTCCTACTACGAGCAGTACTTC.

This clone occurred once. CDR3 protein: CASQGTKTYEQYF. The CDR3 DNA follows: TGTGCCAGTCAGGGGACAAAGACCTACGAGCAGTACTTC. This chain uses TRBV6-5 with TRBJ2-7; tentatively, D is TRBD1 (6 bases). Trimming removed 9 bases at V and 2 bases at J, with 14 bases between. From germline, CDR1 is MNHEY and CDR2 SVGAGI. The CDR3 is 13 amino acids.

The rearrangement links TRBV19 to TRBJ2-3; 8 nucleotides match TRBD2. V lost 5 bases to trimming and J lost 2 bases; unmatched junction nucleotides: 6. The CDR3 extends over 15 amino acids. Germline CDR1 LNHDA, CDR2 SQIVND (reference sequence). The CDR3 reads CASSFRTSPTDTQYF. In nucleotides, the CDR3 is TGTGCCAGTAGTTTTAGGACTAGCCCCACAGATACGCAGTATTTT.

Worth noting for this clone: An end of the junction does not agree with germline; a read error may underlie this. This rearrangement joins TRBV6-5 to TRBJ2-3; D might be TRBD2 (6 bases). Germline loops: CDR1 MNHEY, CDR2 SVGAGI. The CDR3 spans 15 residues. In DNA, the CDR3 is TGTGCCAGCAGTGACTCGGGAGTTAACACAGATACGCAGTATTTT. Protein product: CASSDSGVNTDTQYF.

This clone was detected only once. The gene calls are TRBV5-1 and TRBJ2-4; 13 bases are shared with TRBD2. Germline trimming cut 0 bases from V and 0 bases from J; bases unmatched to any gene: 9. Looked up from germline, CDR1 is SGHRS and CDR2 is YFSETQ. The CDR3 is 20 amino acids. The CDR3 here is CASSLAQGLAGTIAKNIQYF. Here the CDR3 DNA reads TGCGCCAGCAGCTTGGCCCAGGGACTAGCGGGAACGATAGCCAAAAACATTCAGTACTTC.

CDR3 coding DNA: TGTGCCAGCAGCTTAAGATGGGGAGACGAGCAGTACTTC. This gives the protein CASSLRWGDEQYF. This chain joins TRBV7-3 and TRBJ2-7; possibly TRBD2 for D (5 bases). CDR3 length: 13 residues. In germline, CDR1 is SGHTA, CDR2 FQGTGA. Trimming cost V 1 base and J 5 bases, with 9 bases left between them. Supplemented by reference TRBV7-3 and TRBJ2-7, the full variable domain reads GAGVSQTPSNKVTEKGKYVELRCDPISGHTALYWYRQSLGQGPEFLIYFQGTGAADDSGLPNDRFFAVRPEGSVSTLKIQRTERGDSAVYLCASSLRWGDEQYFGPGTRLTVT.

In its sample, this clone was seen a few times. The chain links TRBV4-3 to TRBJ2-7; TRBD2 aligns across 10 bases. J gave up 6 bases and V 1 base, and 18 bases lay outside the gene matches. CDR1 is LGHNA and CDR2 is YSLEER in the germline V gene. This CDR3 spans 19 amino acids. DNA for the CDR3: TGCGCCAGCAGCCAAGGAGTCCTAGCGGGAGACGGGGTCTGGAGCGAGCAGTACTTC. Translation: CASSQGVLAGDGVWSEQYF.

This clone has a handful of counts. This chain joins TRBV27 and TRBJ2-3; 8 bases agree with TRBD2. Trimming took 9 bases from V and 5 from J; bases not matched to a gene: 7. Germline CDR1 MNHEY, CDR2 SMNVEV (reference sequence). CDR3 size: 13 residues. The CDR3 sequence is CARISGKKDTQYF. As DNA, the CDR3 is TGTGCCAGGATTAGCGGGAAAAAAGATACGCAGTATTTT.

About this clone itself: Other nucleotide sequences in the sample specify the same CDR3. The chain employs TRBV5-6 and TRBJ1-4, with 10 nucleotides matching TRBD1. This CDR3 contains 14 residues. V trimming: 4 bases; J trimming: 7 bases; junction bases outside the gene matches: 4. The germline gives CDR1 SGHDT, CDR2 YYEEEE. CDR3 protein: CASSGTGVGEKLFF. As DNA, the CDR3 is TGTGCCAGCAGCGGGACAGGGGTCGGTGAAAAACTGTTTTTT.

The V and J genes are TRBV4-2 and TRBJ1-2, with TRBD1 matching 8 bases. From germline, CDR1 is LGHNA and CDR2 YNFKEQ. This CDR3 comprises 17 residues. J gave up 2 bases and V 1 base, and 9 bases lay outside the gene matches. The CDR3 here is CASSQGGRDRMNYGYTF. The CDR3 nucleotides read TGTGCCAGCAGCCAAGGGGGACGGGACAGGATGAACTATGGCTACACCTTC.

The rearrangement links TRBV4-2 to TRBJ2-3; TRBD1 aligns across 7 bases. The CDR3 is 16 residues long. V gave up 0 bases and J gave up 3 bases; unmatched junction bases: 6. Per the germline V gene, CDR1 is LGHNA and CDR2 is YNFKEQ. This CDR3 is CASSQDRGQRTDTQYF. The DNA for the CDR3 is TGTGCCAGCAGCCAAGATCGGGGACAGCGGACAGATACGCAGTATTTT.

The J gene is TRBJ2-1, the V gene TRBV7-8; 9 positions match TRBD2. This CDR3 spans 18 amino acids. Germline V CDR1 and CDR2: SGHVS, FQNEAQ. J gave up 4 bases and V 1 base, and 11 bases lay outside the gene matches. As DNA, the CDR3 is TGTGCCAGCAGCTTAGAATCAGCGACTAGCGGTTATTACAATGAGCAGTTCTTC. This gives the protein CASSLESATSGYYNEQFF.

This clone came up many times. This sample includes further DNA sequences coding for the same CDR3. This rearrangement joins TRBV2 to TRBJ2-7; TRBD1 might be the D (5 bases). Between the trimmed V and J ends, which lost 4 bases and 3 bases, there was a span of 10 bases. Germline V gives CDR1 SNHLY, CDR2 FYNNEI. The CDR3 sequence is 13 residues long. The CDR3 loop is CASSVTQGYEQYF. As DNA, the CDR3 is TGTGCCAGCAGTGTCACGCAGGGCTACGAGCAGTACTTC. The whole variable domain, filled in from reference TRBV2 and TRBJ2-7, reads EPEVTQTPSHQVTQMGQEVILRCVPISNHLYFYWYRQILGQKVEFLVSFYNNEISEKSEIFDDQFSVERPDGSNFTLKIRSTKLEDSAMYFCASSVTQGYEQYFGPGTRLTVT.

The CDR3 DNA is TGTGCCAGCAGTTCGCTCAGGGGGCTGGGTGGAAACACCATATATTTT. Residues: CASSSLRGLGGNTIYF. The chain joins TRBV6-5 to TRBJ1-3, with TRBD1 matching 8 bases. The CDR3 is made up of 16 amino acids. CDR1 MNHEY and CDR2 SVGAGI come from the germline V gene. V shed 4 bases, J shed 3 bases, and the junction held 8 bases outside the gene matches.

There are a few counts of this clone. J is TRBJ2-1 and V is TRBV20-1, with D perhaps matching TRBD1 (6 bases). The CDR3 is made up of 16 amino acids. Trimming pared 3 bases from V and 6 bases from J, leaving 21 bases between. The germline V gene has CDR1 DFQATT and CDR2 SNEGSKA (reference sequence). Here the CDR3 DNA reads TGCAGTGCTAGTCACTTTTTGACAGGAGGTGTCAATGAGCAGTTCTTC. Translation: CSASHFLTGGVNEQFF.